Below are 20 T cell receptor beta chains sequenced from a single sample in a study of blood T cell repertoires in COVID-19. This table comes from immunoSEQ multiplex PCR, and its TCRdb copy is limited to in-frame clones, with some not included. Here the sample spans under 300,000 clones, 70% to 90% being singletons. The sample was peripheral blood. These TCRs come from a woman aged 70 to 79 with acute or convalescent COVID-19.

This chain's CDR3 is CASSSAGIYTF. The CDR3 nucleotides are TGTGCCAGCAGCTCTGCAGGAATCTACACCTTC. The chain is built from TRBV9 and TRBJ1-2; D call uncertain. CDR3 length: 11 residues. The V gene lost 4 bases and the J gene lost 10 bases, with 11 bases spanning the gap. CDR1 is SGDLS, CDR2 YYNGEE, per germline.

The CDR3 spells CASSLAGQSNEKLFF. CDR3 bases: TGCGCCAGCAGCCTCGCCGGACAGAGTAATGAAAAACTGTTTTTT. This chain links TRBV5-1 with TRBJ1-4; D perhaps matches TRBD1 (6 bases). Trimming removed 4 bases from V and 4 bases from J, with 14 bases in between. Germline-derived CDR1 and CDR2 are SGHRS and YFSETQ. CDR3 length: 15 amino acids.

This chain joins TRBV6-5 and TRBJ1-5; D might be TRBD1 (5 bases). The ends were cut back, 6 bases at V and 5 bases at J, with 11 bases in the middle. Germline V lookup: CDR1 MNHEY, CDR2 SVGAGI. CDR3 length: 13 residues. CDR3 sequence (DNA): TGTGCCAGCAGCCGCGGGACGGATCAGCCCCAGCATTTT. Translation: CASSRGTDQPQHF.

A word on this clone: Other DNA sequences in this sample translate to the same CDR3. V usage is TRBV29-1 and J usage is TRBJ1-1; 8 bases map to TRBD1. CDR3 length: 13 amino acids. Germline assignment: CDR1 SQVTM and CDR2 ANQGSEA. V shed 7 bases and J 0 bases; nucleotides not matched to a gene: 4. The CDR3 spells CSGGQGVNTEAFF. The CDR3 nucleotides read TGCAGCGGCGGACAGGGCGTGAACACTGAAGCTTTCTTT.

Concerning this clone: Other DNA sequences in this sample translate to the same CDR3. The rearrangement uses TRBV3-1 (or the pseudogene TRBV3-2) and TRBJ1-2, with TRBD1 as a possible D gene (6 bases). The CDR3 has 12 residues. The ends were cut back, 3 bases at V and 7 bases at J, with 9 bases in the middle. The germline V gene encodes CDR1 LGHDT and CDR2 YNNKEL (reference sequence). This chain's CDR3 is CASSQAGVGYTF. As DNA, the CDR3 is TGTGCCAGCAGCCAGGCAGGGGTTGGCTACACCTTC.

J is TRBJ1-2 and V is TRBV7-2; D uncertain. The CDR3 consists of 12 residues. Looked up from germline, CDR1 is SGHTA and CDR2 is FQGNSA. V lost 1 base to trimming and J lost 4 bases, with 4 bases between them. CDR3 nucleotide sequence: TGTGCCAGCAGCTTAGGAGCCTATGGCTACACCTTC. As protein: CASSLGAYGYTF.

This rearrangement joins TRBV7-9 to TRBJ2-2; TRBD2 is a possible D gene (7 bases). Germline V gene lookup returns CDR1 SEHNR and CDR2 FQNEAQ (reference sequence). The CDR3 runs 13 residues. V lost 10 bases and J lost 5, with 14 bases in between. The CDR3 DNA is TGTGCCACGAGCGCGGGGGCGACCGGGGAGCTGTTTTTT. Its translation is CATSAGATGELFF.

V and J are TRBV5-1 and TRBJ2-7; 7 nucleotides agree with TRBD2. CDR1 SGHRS and CDR2 YFSETQ come from the germline V gene. The CDR3 extends over 15 amino acids. The J segment lost 0 bases and the V segment lost 0 bases, leaving 3 bases of the junction unmatched. The CDR3 DNA follows: TGCGCCAGCAGCTTGGACGGCGGGAGCTCCTACGAGCAGTACTTC. This sequence encodes CASSLDGGSSYEQYF.

This clone was seen only once. The chain employs TRBV20-1 and TRBJ1-5, with TRBD1 matching over 8 bases. Germline trimming cut 3 bases from V and 6 bases from J; bases unmatched to any gene: 7. The CDR3 sequence is 14 residues long. Per germline, CDR1 DFQATT and CDR2 SNEGSKA (reference sequence). CDR3: CSASATGVSQPQHF. The CDR3 nucleotides are TGCAGTGCTAGTGCGACAGGGGTGAGTCAGCCCCAGCATTTT.

The CDR3 reads CSVLRLDSEAFF. The DNA of the CDR3 is TGCAGCGTCCTCCGCCTTGACAGTGAAGCTTTCTTT. V usage is TRBV29-1 and J usage is TRBJ1-1; D is possibly TRBD1 (5 bases). Germline-derived CDR1 and CDR2 are SQVTM and ANQGSEA. This CDR3 region has 12 residues. Trimming cost V 6 bases and J 7 bases, with 15 bases left between them.

The chain recombines TRBV2 with TRBJ2-5; 14 nucleotides match TRBD2. CDR3 length equals 22 residues. The ends lost 0 bases at V and 5 bases at J; junction bases unmatched: 20. Germline CDR1 SNHLY, CDR2 FYNNEI. The CDR3 sequence is CASSEALGLAGGYRMGGETQYF. In DNA, the CDR3 is TGTGCCAGCAGTGAAGCCCTCGGACTAGCGGGGGGCTACCGCATGGGAGGGGAGACCCAGTACTTC.

CDR3 region: CASSPRDSWNTGELFF. For the CDR3, the DNA is TGTGCCAGCAGCCCACGGGACAGCTGGAACACCGGGGAGCTGTTTTTT. The chain uses TRBV11-2 and TRBJ2-2; 7 bases align to TRBD1. Trimming removed 5 bases from V and 1 base from J; junction bases left unmatched: 7. Looked up from germline, CDR1 is SGHAT and CDR2 is FQNNGV. CDR3 length equals 16 residues. The complete variable domain, with remaining parts taken from reference TRBV11-2 and TRBJ2-2, reads EAGVAQSPRYKIIEKRQSVAFWCNPISGHATLYWYQQILGQGPKLLIQFQNNGVVDDSQLPKDRFSAERLKGVDSTLKIQPAKLEDSAVYLCASSPRDSWNTGELFFGEGSRLTVL.

The J gene is TRBJ1-2, the V gene TRBV19, with TRBD1 matching over 7 bases. CDR1 is LNHDA and CDR2 is SQIVND in the germline V gene (reference sequence). This CDR3 has 14 amino acids. Trimming cost V 7 bases and J 6 bases; bases outside gene matches: 11. The CDR3 protein is CASMVSEGAHGYTF. CDR3 nucleotide sequence: TGTGCCAGTATGGTCTCAGAGGGGGCGCATGGCTACACCTTC.

The chain has TRBV29-1 and TRBJ2-7; the D is unclear. V shed 6 bases and J shed 4 bases, with 7 bases lying between them. There are 10 residues in the CDR3. Germline loops: CDR1 SQVTM, CDR2 ANQGSEA. CDR3 DNA: TGCAGCGTGGTCAGGTACGAGCAGTACTTC. The encoded protein is CSVVRYEQYF.

The V call is TRBV27, the J call TRBJ2-7; 7 bases map to TRBD2. CDR3 length: 15 amino acids. J lost 2 bases, V lost 0 bases, and 4 bases had no gene match. From germline, CDR1 is MNHEY and CDR2 SMNVEV (reference sequence). CDR3 nucleotides: TGTGCCAGCAGTTTATCGGCGGGGGAGGCCTACGAGCAGTACTTC. Translating it yields CASSLSAGEAYEQYF.

In this sample, this clone turned up once. V gene TRBV19 combines with J gene TRBJ1-1; D remains ambiguous. Germline V CDR1 and CDR2: LNHDA, SQIVND (reference sequence). Trimming left V 8 bases short and J 1 base short, with 17 bases between. The CDR3 consists of 15 residues. The CDR3 sequence: CASRTAHRGNTEAFF. The DNA of the CDR3 is TGTGCCAGTCGGACCGCGCACCGGGGGAACACTGAAGCTTTCTTT.

V gene TRBV5-4 combines with J gene TRBJ2-5; the D gene is possibly TRBD2 (5 bases). This CDR3 has 15 residues. V gave up 0 bases and J gave up 5 bases, with 14 bases separating them. Germline CDR1 and CDR2: SGHNT and YYREEE (reference sequence). CDR3 sequence: CASSLGAPGSETQYF. The CDR3 DNA sequence: TGTGCCAGCAGCTTGGGGGCCCCGGGGTCGGAGACCCAGTACTTC.

With respect to this clone: Other DNA sequences of this sample code for an identical CDR3. The rearrangement links TRBV6-1 to TRBJ2-7; D is unclear. Germline CDR1 and CDR2: MNHNS and SASEGT. This CDR3 has 11 residues. The V and J ends lost 3 bases and 4 bases respectively, with 4 bases between them. The CDR3 loop reads CASSDRYEQYF. As DNA, the CDR3 is TGTGCCAGCAGTGACCGTTACGAGCAGTACTTC.

The chain has TRBV19 and TRBJ1-1, with D uncertain. CDR1 is LNHDA and CDR2 is SQIVND in the germline V gene (reference sequence). The CDR3 consists of 13 residues. Trimming shortened V by 5 bases and J by 11 bases, and 18 bases separated the two germline ends. Written as DNA, the CDR3 is TGTGCCAGTAGTCCTGGTCGAGGCCCGGGGGCTTTCTTT. It yields the protein CASSPGRGPGAFF. The complete variable domain, with remaining parts taken from reference TRBV19 and TRBJ1-1, reads DGGITQSPKYLFRKEGQNVTLSCEQNLNHDAMYWYRQDPGQGLRLIYYSQIVNDFQKGDIAEGYSVSREKKESFPLTVTSAQKNPTAFYLCASSPGRGPGAFFGQGTRLTVV.

The gene calls are TRBV10-2 and TRBJ2-1, with 7 bases lining up with TRBD1. The CDR3 is 14 residues long. The germline V gene has CDR1 WSHSY and CDR2 SAAADI. The J segment lost 0 bases and the V segment lost 10 bases, leaving 6 bases of the junction unmatched. CDR3 sequence (DNA): TGCGCCACAGGGCCAGGGGGCTCCTACAATGAGCAGTTCTTC. This codes for CATGPGGSYNEQFF.